This T cell receptor (beta chain) was documented in a study of radiation and T cells in renal cell carcinoma. Unmatched junction bases numbered 13, after V lost 3 bases and J lost 1 base. Germline-derived CDR1 and CDR2 are MRHNA and SNTAGT. This CDR3 spans 18 amino acids. Time point reported: blood 2 weeks post-SBRT. Treatment of the sample: 15 Gy SBRT to primary tumor, nephrectomy 4 weeks later. This renal cell carcinoma was of the clear cell type. Sequenced by immunoSEQ multiplex PCR; TCRdb stores in-frame clones only, minus some. The profile shows some 130,000 clones, 80% to 90% of them singletons. The V and J genes are TRBV6-4 and TRBJ1-1; TRBD1 agrees at 8 bases. This sequence was found in a woman aged 55-70 years with renal cell carcinoma. This specimen consisted of blood, obtained from a patient whose treatment included radiotherapy and nephrectomy. DNA of the CDR3: TGTGCCAGCAGTGAAGAGCAGGGGGCAAGAAGAGGGAACACTGAAGCTTTCTTT. Translating it yields CASSEEQGARRGNTEAFF.